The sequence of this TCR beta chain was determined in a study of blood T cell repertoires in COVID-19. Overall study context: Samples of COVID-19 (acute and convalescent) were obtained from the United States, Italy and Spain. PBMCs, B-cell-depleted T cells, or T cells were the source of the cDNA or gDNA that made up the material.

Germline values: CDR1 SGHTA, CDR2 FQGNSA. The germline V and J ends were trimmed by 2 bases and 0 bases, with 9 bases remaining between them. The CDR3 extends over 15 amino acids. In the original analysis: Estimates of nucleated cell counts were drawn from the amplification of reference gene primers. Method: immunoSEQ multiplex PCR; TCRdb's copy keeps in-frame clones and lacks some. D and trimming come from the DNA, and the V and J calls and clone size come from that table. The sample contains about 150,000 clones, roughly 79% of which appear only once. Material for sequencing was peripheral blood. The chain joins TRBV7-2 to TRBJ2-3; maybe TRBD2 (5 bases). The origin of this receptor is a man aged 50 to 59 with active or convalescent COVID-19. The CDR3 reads CASSLSGVSTDTQYF. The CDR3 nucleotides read TGTGCCAGCAGCTTAAGCGGTGTTAGCACAGATACGCAGTATTTT.